This TCR beta chain was observed in a study of shared clonotypes between healthy human individuals. Study-level background: The people who gave samples were two women and a few men aged 18 to 49.

The CDR3 contains 15 residues. With V trimmed by 5 bases and J by 5 bases, 8 bases remained unmatched. The V gene's germline CDR1 is PRHDT and CDR2 FYEKMQ (reference sequence). General observations from the study: An effect of sequencing depth on clonotype sharing among donors was expected.

To note about this clone: Antigen unknown.

Terminally differentiated effector memory CD45RA+ cells were excluded by CCR7 positive selection of CD45RO-negative cells. Method: immunoSEQ multiplex PCR; TCRdb's copy keeps in-frame clones and lacks some. In the table there are approximately 650,000 clones, less than 97% of which are singletons. This chain connects TRBV13 to TRBJ2-2, with 7 bases fitting TRBD1. The sample was naive CD8+ T cells sorted from blood. The receptor was derived from a woman in her 30s in good health. CDR3: CASSPGTVRTGELFF. CDR3 DNA sequence: TGTGCCAGCAGCCCCGGGACAGTTCGTACCGGGGAGCTGTTTTTT. Supplemented by reference TRBV13 and TRBJ2-2, the full variable domain reads AAGVIQSPRHLIKEKRETATLKCYPIPRHDTVYWYQQGPGQDPQFLISFYEKMQSDKGSIPDRFSAQQFSDYHSELNMSSLELGDSALYFCASSPGTVRTGELFFGEGSRLTVL.